This TCR beta chain was documented in a study of blood T cell repertoires in COVID-19 (dated by TCRdb to 2019 to 2021). Describing the broader study: Samples from collaborators originated in the United States, Italy and Spain and spanned both the acute and convalescent phases of COVID-19. The material from the prospective study consisted of cDNA or gDNA derived from T cells, B-cell-depleted T cells, or PBMCs. Deeply sampled blood TCRbeta repertoires from subjects exposed to, actively infected with, or recovered from COVID-19 were included in the dataset. The repertoires were made available in a free public database intended to serve as a resource for research on the immune response to SARS-CoV-2. The samples were drawn from two sources: the first 160 participants of the ongoing ImmuneRACE study, and approximately 1,300 subjects contributed by 6 global collaborators. Nearly every sample came with metadata listing a de-identified subject ID, COVID-19 status, age in years and sex. Where available, HLA class I and class II types were obtained from metadata supplied by the sample provider rather than from assay-based typing. Overall results and qualifications from the work: The quantity of clinical and demographic metadata differed by source and by participant and was supplied without curation.

Relative to germline, V is missing 7 bases and J is missing 3 bases, with 5 bases of the junction outside any gene match. The cysteine opens and the phenylalanine closes a CDR3 of 13 amino acids. The sequence is cut down to CDR3 DNA, 39 bases in frame from base 1. Taken from the germline V gene (reference sequence), the CDR1 and CDR2 loops are LNHDA and SQIVND. As for this clone: Its antigen is not yet known. Base qualities are not recorded, but no much larger clone differs from it by a single base.

TCRbeta CDR3 regions were amplified from genomic DNA using the immunoSEQ Assay, a bias-controlled multiplex PCR. Regarding the original processing steps: The number of nucleated cells in each sample was estimated from the amplification of reference gene primers within the assay. Sequence reads were collapsed and filtered to measure the absolute abundance of every unique TCRbeta CDR3 rearrangement. For each sample, productive Simpson clonality was calculated as the square root of Simpson's diversity index over productive rearrangements. TCRdb re-hosts the immuneACCESS table, in-frame sequences only. Its copies lack some clones; in the studies checked, an unresolved V gene accounts for under half of them, and the cause for the rest is not known. Clone size and V and J calls were adopted from that table, with D and trimming inferred from the DNA. The sample includes hundreds of thousands of clones, with 70% to 90% observed a single time. The ten largest clones add up to approximately 0.25% of the sample.

Each collaborating institution followed its own protocols to collect whole blood in K2EDTA tubes. For TCRbeta analysis, collaborators shipped samples as frozen whole blood, isolated PBMCs, or DNA extracted from either of those sample types. The sequencing input was peripheral blood. The chain couples TRBV19 to TRBJ1-1; the central 7 bases match TRBD1. The clonotype comes from a woman aged 18-29 years with acute or convalescent COVID-19. At the DNA level, the sequence is TGTGCCAGTACCCCAGGGGGGTACACTGAAGCTTTCTTT. This yields the protein CASTPGGYTEAFF.